This T cell receptor (beta chain) was recovered during a study of CD8+CD57+ T cells in acquired aplastic anemia. In the study overall: Sorting CD4+ and CD8+ cells gave DNA averaging 3.2 ug.

Genomic DNA, serving as template, underwent TCR beta VDJ and CDR3 profiling. MiXCR was run by TCRdb on the reads, yielding one entry per CDR3 protein. The sample contains about 190,000 distinct CDR3 sequences, over 60% of which appear only once. Points from the study as a whole: Researchers reported that CD8+ Simpson's diversity was not significantly different in patients versus controls. Patients and controls shared some 29 CD8+ CDR3 sequences, which appeared highly expressed in patients and within their immunodominant clones.

The ends were cut back, 4 bases at V and 1 base at J, with 10 bases in the middle. The germline V gene has CDR1 SQVTM and CDR2 ANQGSEA. The CDR3 spans 13 residues. Of note for this clonotype: Its antigen is currently unknown.

The rearrangement links TRBV29-1 to TRBJ1-1; no firm D call. The source of this sequence is a human donor with severe aplastic anemia or a healthy control (not recorded which). Specimen: sorted CD4+, CD8+, or CD8+CD57+ T cells (not recorded which) from PBMCs. CDR3 in DNA: TGCAGCGTTGCCAGGATGGGGAACACTGAAGCTTTCTTT. Translated, it gives CSVARMGNTEAFF.